Reported below is one TCR beta chain. The source of the sample is a study of blood T cell repertoires in COVID-19. Study overall: Researchers got acute and convalescent COVID-19 samples from the United States, Italy and Spain.

In the study's own analysis: Nucleated cell number was recorded as an estimate derived from reference gene primer amplification. Only in-frame clones appear in the TCRdb table, and some are missing; sequencing was by immunoSEQ multiplex PCR. The DNA was the basis for D and trimming; V, J and clone size are from that table. The sample records approximately 400,000 clones, more than 75% being singletons. This clonotype was obtained from a woman aged 18-29 years who had recovered from COVID-19. Sequenced: PBMCs or T cells enriched from blood (not recorded which).

The CDR3 spells CARSSETGEKAFF. DNA for the CDR3: TGTGCCAGAAGCTCGGAGACAGGGGAAAAAGCTTTCTTT. The chain couples TRBV5-3 to TRBJ1-1, with TRBD1 identical over 8 bases. TRBV5-3 is noted as an ORF with a role that remains uncertain. The CDR3 extends over 13 amino acids. J was trimmed by 9 bases and V by 3 bases; bases with no gene match: 7.